This T cell receptor beta chain was retrieved from a study of blood T cells in healthy people across ages. This clonotype was seen more than once but under ten times. Its specificity is unknown. At least 5 micrograms of total RNA were extracted per sample. Whole-study results and caveats: Changes in expanded clonotypes were possibly confounded, as the CMV status of donors was unknown. Aged donors had fewer naive CD4+ cells and lower diversity than long-lived donors.

The CDR3 spans 13 residues. The germline V gene encodes CDR1 MNHEY and CDR2 SMNVEV (reference sequence). Combining a sample-barcoded 5' primer with a J-beta primer mix, a second PCR ran for 7 to 11 cycles. Every sample returned 2.5 million or more CDR3-containing paired-end reads. TCRdb reprocessed the 5' RACE reads with MiXCR, giving one entry per CDR3 protein. The sample carries about 1.8 million distinct CDR3 sequences, 49% recorded once. The TCR comes from a middle-aged woman in good health. Sequenced input: blood. This rearrangement joins TRBV27 to TRBJ2-4; weak D call: TRBD1 (5 bases). The J call is doubtful: the DNA matches TRBJ2-7 better. The CDR3 nucleotides read TGTGCCAGCAGTTTGGCAGGGTCCAACGAGCAGTACTTC. Its translation: CASSLAGSNEQYF.